The next 24 T cell receptor beta chains were all read from a single sample in a study of human T cells and chemical hapten exposure. Time point defined: patch test 1, 2 weeks after DPC sensitization. Treatment defined: therapeutic diphenylcyclopropenone sensitization with weekly scalp DPC. TCRdb re-analysed the RACE reads in MiXCR, keeping a single row per CDR3 protein. The table shows 70,000 to 75,000 distinct CDR3 sequences, with 32% occurring only once. This specimen was whole blood, taken in connection with sensitization to the hapten diphenylcyclopropenone (DPC). The source of these receptors is a middle-aged man with alopecia areata. Some clones in this sample may be carry-over from other donors' samples.

This clonotype was seen a handful of times. Here the CDR3 reads CASSLRRQGRAGGPSSYEQYF. Here the CDR3 DNA reads TGTGCCAGCAGTCTCCGGAGACAGGGGCGTGCGGGAGGGCCCTCGTCCTACGAGCAGTACTTC. The chain is built from TRBV28 and TRBJ2-7, with D tentatively TRBD2 (9 bases). The CDR3 extends over 21 amino acids. V dropped 5 bases and J dropped 1 base, with 33 bases sitting between them. From germline, CDR1 is MDHEN and CDR2 SYDVKM.

The chain recombines TRBV10-3 with TRBJ2-2; D might be TRBD2 (5 bases). Germline V gene lookup returns CDR1 ENHRY and CDR2 SYGVKD. Trimming removed 7 bases at V and 0 bases at J, with 12 bases between. The CDR3 runs to 15 residues. The CDR3 sequence is CAITPGISNTGELFF. The CDR3 DNA is TGTGCCATCACCCCCGGGATTTCGAACACCGGGGAGCTGTTTTTT.

This rearrangement joins TRBV11-2 to TRBJ1-5; weak D call: TRBD1 (5 bases). CDR1 and CDR2 (germline): SGHAT, FQNNGV. V lost 0 bases, J lost 2 bases, and 11 bases lay in between. The CDR3 has 16 residues. CDR3 in amino acids: CASSLDGGAGNQPQHF. CDR3 nucleotides: TGTGCCAGCAGCTTAGATGGAGGGGCAGGCAATCAGCCCCAGCATTTT.

This rearrangement joins TRBV20-1 to TRBJ2-5; TRBD2 matches 13 bases. This CDR3 contains 15 residues. Germline CDR1 and CDR2: DFQATT and SNEGSKA (reference sequence). With 8 bases clipped from V and 4 bases from J, the junction kept 10 bases outside the gene matches. CDR3 DNA sequence: TGCAGTATGGTCAAACTAGCGGGAGGGGCAGAGACCCAGTACTTC. It encodes CSMVKLAGGAETQYF.

This clonotype was seen a handful of times. This sequence joins TRBV6-2 or TRBV6-3 and TRBJ2-1, with 12 nucleotides matching TRBD2. The germline V gene has CDR1 MNHEY and CDR2 SVGEGT. CDR3 size: 15 residues. V was pared by 4 bases and J by 5 bases, with 3 bases of the junction left unmatched. The CDR3 spells CASSSRTSGDNEQFF. The CDR3 DNA sequence: TGTGCCAGCAGTTCCCGGACTAGCGGGGACAATGAGCAGTTCTTC.

The chain has TRBV20-1 and TRBJ2-3; TRBD2 matches 16 bases. Germline trimming cut 2 bases from V and 0 bases from J; bases unmatched to any gene: 8. This CDR3 contains 19 residues. CDR1 and CDR2 (germline): DFQATT, SNEGSKA (reference sequence). CDR3 in amino acids: CSARRPGTSGRASTDTQYF. Here the CDR3 DNA reads TGCAGTGCTAGACGTCCCGGGACTAGCGGGAGGGCTAGCACAGATACGCAGTATTTT.

This chain joins TRBV5-1 and TRBJ2-5; no firm D call. Germline values: CDR1 SGHRS, CDR2 YFSETQ. V lost 0 bases and J 0 bases, leaving 6 bases between the germline ends. This CDR3 is 14 amino acids long. The CDR3 reads CASSLGTYQETQYF. In nucleotides, the CDR3 is TGCGCCAGCAGCTTGGGCACGTACCAAGAGACCCAGTACTTC.

This clonotype was seen a few times. The chain uses TRBV5-5 and TRBJ2-3, with a possible D match to TRBD2 (6 bases). Germline V gene sequence: CDR1 SGHKS, CDR2 YYEKEE (reference sequence). This CDR3 spans 14 amino acids. The V and J ends lost 1 base and 3 bases respectively, with 9 bases between them. The CDR3 nucleotides are TGTGCCAGCAGCTTGCGGGAGACAACAGATACGCAGTATTTT. Translating gives CASSLRETTDTQYF.

The sample holds a few counts of this clonotype. J is TRBJ2-1 and V is TRBV14; D is possibly TRBD2 (6 bases). Germline CDR1 is SGHDN and CDR2 is FVKESK. The CDR3 has 13 amino acids. The ends were cut back, 4 bases at V and 10 bases at J, with 14 bases in the middle. The CDR3 DNA sequence: TGTGCCAGCAGCCGACTAGTCCAGTCGGAGCAGTTCTTC. Protein: CASSRLVQSEQFF.

The chain carries TRBV7-2 and TRBJ1-2; no clear D gene. Per the germline V gene, CDR1 is SGHTA and CDR2 is FQGNSA. Trimming took off 4 bases at V and 0 bases at J, with 9 bases between the two ends. The CDR3 runs 14 residues. The CDR3 reads CASSSGPANYGYTF. CDR3 nucleotide sequence: TGTGCCAGCAGCTCTGGGCCAGCTAACTATGGCTACACCTTC.

This clonotype was seen a few times. The chain is built from TRBV20-1 and TRBJ2-5, with D perhaps assigned TRBD1 or TRBD2 (6 bases each). Germline V gene sequence: CDR1 DFQATT, CDR2 SNEGSKA (reference sequence). The CDR3 has 15 amino acids. The ends were cut back, 3 bases at V and 1 base at J, with 15 bases in the middle. CDR3: CSASRSGGLQETQYF. The CDR3 nucleotides are TGCAGTGCTAGCCGCTCCGGGGGCCTCCAAGAGACCCAGTACTTC.

This clonotype has a handful of counts. This chain uses TRBV14 with TRBJ2-3; maybe TRBD2 (5 bases). This CDR3 spans 16 amino acids. Germline V gene lookup returns CDR1 SGHDN and CDR2 FVKESK. Trimming stripped 1 base from V and 2 bases from J, with 13 bases between. The CDR3 bases are TGTGCCAGCAGCCAAGCGGGGAACGTACACACAGATACGCAGTATTTT. Its translation: CASSQAGNVHTDTQYF. The full variable domain, with the rest looked up from reference TRBV14 and TRBJ2-3, is EAGVTQFPSHSVIEKGQTVTLRCDPISGHDNLYWYRRVMGKEIKFLLHFVKESKQDESGMPNNRFLAERTGGTYSTLKVQPAELEDSGVYFCASSQAGNVHTDTQYFGPGTRLTVL.

The rearrangement joins TRBV6-6 to TRBJ1-4, with D perhaps TRBD1 (5 bases). Germline CDR1 is MNHNY and CDR2 is SVGAGI (reference sequence). Trimming stripped 6 bases from V and 5 bases from J, with 16 bases between. This CDR3 comprises 15 residues. The CDR3 protein is CASSPRQTKNEKLFF. Written as DNA, the CDR3 is TGTGCCAGCAGCCCCAGACAGACAAAGAATGAAAAACTGTTTTTT.

In this sample, this clonotype turned up a few times. This chain connects TRBV19 to TRBJ2-1; D gene uncertain. The CDR3 is 15 residues long. The germline V and J ends were trimmed by 5 bases and 0 bases, with 11 bases remaining between them. Per germline, CDR1 LNHDA and CDR2 SQIVND (reference sequence). The CDR3 spells CASSVDRSSYNEQFF. The DNA of the CDR3 is TGTGCCAGTAGTGTCGACCGTAGCTCCTACAATGAGCAGTTCTTC.

A few counts support this clonotype. The gene calls are TRBV7-2 and TRBJ1-2, with unresolved D. V lost 1 base, J lost 4 bases, and 4 bases lay in between. Germline V gene lookup returns CDR1 SGHTA and CDR2 FQGNSA. This CDR3 contains 12 residues. The CDR3 DNA follows: TGTGCCAGCAGCTTAGGCGGCTATGGCTACACCTTC. It encodes CASSLGGYGYTF.

This clonotype occurred a few times. The chain has TRBV7-2 and TRBJ1-2, with unresolved D. This CDR3 has 14 amino acids. V lost 1 base, J lost 4 bases, and 10 bases lay in between. The germline gives CDR1 SGHTA, CDR2 FQGNSA. The chain's CDR3 is CASSLGARVYGYTF. CDR3 sequence (DNA): TGTGCCAGCAGCTTAGGGGCCCGCGTCTATGGCTACACCTTC.

The V call is TRBV7-8, the J call TRBJ2-5; 10 bases align to TRBD2. Germline V gene data show CDR1 as SGHVS and CDR2 as FQNEAQ. The CDR3 loop spans 17 amino acids. V dropped 4 bases and J dropped 4; count of bases not matched to a gene: 12. CDR3 residues: CASSSFKSGTSVETQYF. The CDR3, as DNA: TGTGCCAGCAGCTCCTTTAAATCCGGGACTAGCGTAGAGACCCAGTACTTC.

This clonotype occurred a few times. The V gene is TRBV20-1, the J gene TRBJ2-1; no firm D call. The CDR3 is 13 amino acids. V was pared by 3 bases and J by 0 bases, with 6 bases between. The V gene's germline CDR1 is DFQATT and CDR2 SNEGSKA (reference sequence). The CDR3 protein is CSAREVSYNEQFF. CDR3 DNA: TGCAGTGCTAGGGAAGTCTCCTACAATGAGCAGTTCTTC.

This sequence joins TRBV28 and TRBJ1-5, with D possibly being TRBD1 (5 bases). V lost 2 bases to trimming and J lost 3 bases, with 20 bases between them. The CDR3 has 18 amino acids. Germline assignment: CDR1 MDHEN and CDR2 SYDVKM. CDR3 region: CASSLPSFGDLNNQPQHF. CDR3 sequence (DNA): TGTGCCAGCAGTTTACCTTCGTTCGGGGACCTTAACAATCAGCCCCAGCATTTT.

The V call is TRBV7-9, the J call TRBJ2-1; 10 bases line up with TRBD2. Germline V gives CDR1 SEHNR, CDR2 FQNEAQ (reference sequence). This CDR3 is built from 16 residues. V lost 5 bases, J lost 7 bases, and 11 bases stayed unmatched. CDR3 sequence (DNA): TGTGCCAGCAGCCCCCCCATCCTAGCGGGAGTTAATGAGCAGTTCTTC. Its translation is CASSPPILAGVNEQFF.

This clonotype was observed at least ten times. V is TRBV3-1 and J is TRBJ1-4; weak D call: TRBD1 (5 bases). The CDR3 consists of 15 residues. CDR1 LGHDT and CDR2 YNNKEL come from the germline V gene (reference sequence). The ends were cut back, 1 base at V and 7 bases at J, with 13 bases in the middle. The CDR3 sequence: CASSQALGTGEKLFF. Written as DNA, the CDR3 is TGTGCCAGCAGCCAAGCCCTTGGGACCGGTGAAAAACTGTTTTTT.

The genes are TRBV20-1 and TRBJ2-3; D may be TRBD1 or TRBD2 (6 bases each). Trimming removed 5 bases from V and 2 bases from J, with 17 bases in between. The CDR3 totals 15 residues. Germline V lookup: CDR1 DFQATT, CDR2 SNEGSKA (reference sequence). CDR3 protein: CSAESGARYTDTQYF. CDR3 DNA: TGCAGTGCTGAATCGGGGGCTAGATACACAGATACGCAGTATTTT.

The rearrangement uses TRBV10-3 and TRBJ2-1; D is undetermined. V was shortened by 3 bases and J by 4 bases, with 1 base between the two germline ends. The CDR3 length is 11 residues. Looked up from germline, CDR1 is ENHRY and CDR2 is SYGVKD. In DNA form, the CDR3 reads TGTGCCATCAGTGAATACAATGAGCAGTTCTTC. The encoded protein is CAISEYNEQFF.

J is TRBJ2-3 and V is TRBV6-1, with 7 bases identical to TRBD2. The CDR3 spans 19 residues. J gave up 2 bases and V 6 bases, and 20 bases lay outside the gene matches. Germline V gives CDR1 MNHNS, CDR2 SASEGT. DNA for the CDR3: TGTGCCAGCAGGAATTGGGGTATTGGCGGGAGAGGGGACACAGATACGCAGTATTTT. This encodes CASRNWGIGGRGDTDTQYF.